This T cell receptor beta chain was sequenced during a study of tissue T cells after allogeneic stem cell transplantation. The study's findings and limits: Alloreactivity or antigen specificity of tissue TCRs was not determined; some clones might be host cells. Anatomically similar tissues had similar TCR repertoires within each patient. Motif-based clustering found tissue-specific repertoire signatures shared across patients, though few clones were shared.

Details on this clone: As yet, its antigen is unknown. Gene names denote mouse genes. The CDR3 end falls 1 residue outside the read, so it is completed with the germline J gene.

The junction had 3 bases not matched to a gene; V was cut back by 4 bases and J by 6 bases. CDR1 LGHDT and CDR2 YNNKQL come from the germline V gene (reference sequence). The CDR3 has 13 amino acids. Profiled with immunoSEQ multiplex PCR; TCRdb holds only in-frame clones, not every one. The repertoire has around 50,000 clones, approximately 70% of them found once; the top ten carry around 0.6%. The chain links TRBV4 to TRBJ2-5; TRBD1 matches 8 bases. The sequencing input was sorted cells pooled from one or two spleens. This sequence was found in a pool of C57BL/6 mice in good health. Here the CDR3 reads CASSFRGLDTQYF. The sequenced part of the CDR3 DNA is TGTGCCAGCAGCTTCAGGGGGCTGGACACCCAGTAC.